These T cell receptor beta chains were read from a single sample in a study of identical twins. TCRdb analysed the 5' RACE reads with MiXCR anew, one entry per CDR3 protein. Among about 520,000 distinct CDR3 sequences listed, under 25% were seen once. These same records also appear under a second study, on T cells expressing NK-cell markers.

The sequenced sample consisted of CD4+ T cells sorted from blood. Every receptor here comes from a woman aged 18-29 years in good health. Each CDR3 is given without its conserved first and last residue.

v_call	j_call	cdr3_aa
TRBV12-3/TRBV12-4	TRBJ2-7	ASSTYGTSTYEQY
TRBV11-2	TRBJ2-3	ASRDSRSDTQY
TRBV5-4	TRBJ2-6	ASSLVPSGVLSGANVLT
TRBV18	TRBJ1-5	ASSAGQGIRQPQH
TRBV7-9	TRBJ2-7	ASRKSTGSSYEQY
TRBV20-1	TRBJ1-5	SASEDSYSNQPQH
TRBV4-3	TRBJ2-7	ASSQELAGSYEQY
TRBV6-5	TRBJ2-5	ASSYGRTETQY
TRBV7-6	TRBJ2-1	ASSLAGQYEQF
TRBV2	TRBJ2-5	ASRNRDGLTQY
TRBV7-2	TRBJ2-3	ASSPRRAARLDTQY
TRBV27	TRBJ2-7	ASSVGGTVPWEQY
TRBV2	TRBJ1-5	ASSENSGDQPQH
TRBV20-1	TRBJ1-1	SSFLARGMNTEAF
TRBV3-1	TRBJ1-5	ASSQGVRKDQPQH
TRBV7-9	TRBJ2-5	ASSFWGKGKRETQY
TRBV2	TRBJ1-1	ASSGTLNTEAF
TRBV5-1	TRBJ2-5	ASRSDRAQETQY
TRBV25-1	TRBJ2-5	ASRLGQVQTQY
TRBV2	TRBJ2-1	ASSEYRYNEQF
TRBV5-6	TRBJ2-7	ASSQGHISYEQY
TRBV20-1	TRBJ2-7	SASTTVSYEQY
TRBV2	TRBJ2-1	ASSEGDRRYNEQF
TRBV7-2	TRBJ2-1	ASSFRDRRYNEQF
TRBV29-1	TRBJ2-3	SARTGWGPDTQY
TRBV12-3/TRBV12-4	TRBJ2-1	ASKRLAGYNEQF
TRBV29-1	TRBJ2-7	SAGLSSYEQY
TRBV29-1	TRBJ2-3	SVESTDTQY
TRBV3-1	TRBJ2-1	ASSQVAGNEQF
TRBV5-5	TRBJ2-4	ASSLFASAKNIQY
TRBV7-9	TRBJ2-3	ASSFDTNTDTQY
TRBV11-2	TRBJ2-3	ASSLSFGLSSTDTQY
TRBV29-1	TRBJ2-7	SVELGNYEQY
TRBV5-1	TRBJ2-4	ASSPLRKGSALAKNIQY
TRBV19	TRBJ1-5	ASSTDGVRQPQH
TRBV20-1	TRBJ2-7	SAQGQGILYEQY
TRBV5-1	TRBJ2-7	ASSSGREAYEQY
TRBV7-2	TRBJ2-3	ASSLPGPDTQY
TRBV7-9	TRBJ1-5	ASSRYGPGSNQPQH
TRBV29-1	TRBJ2-1	SVRKRRENEQF
TRBV15	TRBJ2-7	ATSRSVGQGRYEQY
TRBV4-3	TRBJ1-2	ASSQEGVWGYT
TRBV25-1	TRBJ2-5	ATNQGLAGEETQY
TRBV11-2	TRBJ1-1	ASSPRRDTEAF
TRBV4-3	TRBJ2-1	ASSQGGGHPY
TRBV27	TRBJ1-1	ASSLRRGRNTEAF
TRBV7-9	TRBJ2-7	ASSWTSPPYEQY
TRBV20-1	TRBJ1-1	SAPNTGQGAGEAF
TRBV15	TRBJ2-7	ATSRDSSRGEQY